This T cell receptor beta chain comes out of a study of blood T cells in healthy people across ages. Study-wide findings and caveats: Higher diversity and more naive CD4+ cells were features of long-lived donors, compared to aged donors. A roughly linear age-dependent decrease characterized TCR beta diversity per million T cells.

Germline values: CDR1 LGHDT, CDR2 YNNKEL (reference sequence). The CDR3 contains 14 residues. The V and J ends lost 1 base and 7 bases, in that order; junction bases with no gene match: 6. The authors ran a second PCR of 7 to 11 cycles using a sample-barcoded 5' primer and a J-beta primer mix. Tags on each cDNA molecule came from a template-switch adaptor with 12 random nucleotides. From the 5' RACE reads, TCRdb called clonotypes with MiXCR, one entry per CDR3 protein. The repertoire has hundreds of thousands of distinct CDR3 sequences, under 65% of them found once; the top ten carry approximately 15%. Donation came from healthy Caucasian individuals in Russia who were aged roughly 6 to 95. Concerning this clonotype: Its antigen is still unknown. This may be a read error, as it is one base from a much larger clone.

This clonotype was obtained from a woman aged 80 or over in good health. The chain joins TRBV3-1 to TRBJ1-2; 7 bases line up with TRBD1. The sample taken for sequencing was blood. CDR3 amino acids: CASSQGQGFPGYTF. The CDR3 nucleotides read TGTGCCAGCAGCCAAGGACAGGGCTTCCCTGGCTACACCTTC.